This T cell receptor beta chain is from a study of blood T cells in healthy people across ages. Germline lookup yields CDR1 ENHRY and CDR2 SYGVKD. The CDR3 is 15 amino acids. Trimming pared 3 bases from V and 0 bases from J, leaving 9 bases between. The use of a sample-barcoded 5' primer and a J-beta primer mix characterized a second PCR of about 6 to 11 cycles. Each cDNA was tagged by a template-switch adaptor containing 12 random nucleotides. From the 5' RACE reads, TCRdb called clonotypes with MiXCR, one entry per CDR3 protein. Of 780,000 or so distinct CDR3 sequences in the sample, 20% to 30% are singletons; the top ten hold 3% to 4.5%. Total RNA extracted from each sample amounted to at least 6 micrograms. Study outcomes and limitations: Older age coincided with a roughly linear decline in TCR beta diversity per million T cells.

On this clonotype: The antigen is not known.

The sample was also reused in another study, on T cells of mothers and their children. Turning to that study: The study recruited a few healthy Caucasian mothers and their six children as donors.

This chain links TRBV10-3 with TRBJ2-1; D perhaps matches TRBD1 (6 bases). Sequencing input: blood. The receptor was isolated from a boy aged 5-17 years in good health. The chain's CDR3 is CAISETGSSYNEQFF. The CDR3 DNA is TGTGCCATCAGTGAAACAGGGAGCTCCTACAATGAGCAGTTCTTC.